This T cell receptor beta chain stems from a study of T-cell memory formation after mild COVID-19. About the research overall: Each donor largely had its own TCR clusters. Study outcomes and limitations: The study detected some responding clones in pre-infection memory, suggesting cross-reactive memory joined. The main location of contracting CD4+ clones was CM and EM, and that of contracting CD8+ clones was EMRA.

TCRdb used MiXCR to reprocess the 5' RACE reads, holding one entry per CDR3 protein. The sample lists more than 400,000 distinct CDR3 sequences, 18% occurring once. This clonotype showed up just a few times. The antigen is not known. The junction had 6 bases not matched to a gene; V was cut back by 3 bases and J by 1 base. The CDR3 loop spans 17 amino acids. Germline CDR1 is MGHRA and CDR2 is YSYEKL. The rearrangement joins TRBV4-1 to TRBJ2-5, with 12 bases matching TRBD2. Sequenced input: PBMCs or a T cell subset sorted from them (not recorded which). This TCR was recovered from an adult woman who had mild COVID-19 (a few samples of this study predate the infection). Cell type and time point are not known. CDR3 loop: CASSHISGLAGQETQYF. The CDR3 bases are TGCGCCAGCAGCCACATATCGGGACTAGCGGGCCAAGAGACCCAGTACTTC.